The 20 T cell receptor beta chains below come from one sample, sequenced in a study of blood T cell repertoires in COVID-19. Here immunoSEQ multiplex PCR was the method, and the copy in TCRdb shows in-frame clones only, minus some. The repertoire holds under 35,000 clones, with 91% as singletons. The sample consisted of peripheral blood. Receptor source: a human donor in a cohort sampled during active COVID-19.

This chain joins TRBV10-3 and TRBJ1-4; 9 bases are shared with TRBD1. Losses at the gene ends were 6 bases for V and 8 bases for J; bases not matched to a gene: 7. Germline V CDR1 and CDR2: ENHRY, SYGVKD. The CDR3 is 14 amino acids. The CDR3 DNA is TGTGCCATCAGACCTGACAGGGGGGGAGAAAAACTGTTTTTT. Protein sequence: CAIRPDRGGEKLFF.

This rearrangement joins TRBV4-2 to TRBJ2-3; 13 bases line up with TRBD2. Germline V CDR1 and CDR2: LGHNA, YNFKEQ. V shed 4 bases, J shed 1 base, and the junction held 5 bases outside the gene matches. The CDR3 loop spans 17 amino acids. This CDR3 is CASSLGTSGDRTDTQYF. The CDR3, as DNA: TGTGCCAGCAGCCTGGGGACTAGCGGGGACCGCACAGATACGCAGTATTTT.

The CDR3 coding sequence is TGTGCCAGCACCCCCGGACAGGTCACGCAGTATTTT. Encoded protein: CASTPGQVTQYF. The V and J genes are TRBV12-3 or TRBV12-4 and TRBJ2-3, with 7 nucleotides matching TRBD1. The J segment lost 9 bases and the V segment lost 7 bases, leaving 7 bases of the junction unmatched. The CDR3 totals 12 residues.

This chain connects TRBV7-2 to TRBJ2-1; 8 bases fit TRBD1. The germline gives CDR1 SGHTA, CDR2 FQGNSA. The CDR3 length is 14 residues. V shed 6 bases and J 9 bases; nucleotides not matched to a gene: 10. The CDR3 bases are TGTGCCAGCAGGCGGGGCAGGGGGCGCGCTGAGCAGTTCTTC. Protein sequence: CASRRGRGRAEQFF.

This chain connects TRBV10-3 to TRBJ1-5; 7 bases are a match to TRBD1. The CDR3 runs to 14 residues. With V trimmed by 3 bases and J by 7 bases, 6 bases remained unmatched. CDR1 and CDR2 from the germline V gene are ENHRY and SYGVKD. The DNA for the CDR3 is TGTGCCATCAGTGACTTCCGGGACAGACAGCCCCAGCATTTT. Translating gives CAISDFRDRQPQHF.

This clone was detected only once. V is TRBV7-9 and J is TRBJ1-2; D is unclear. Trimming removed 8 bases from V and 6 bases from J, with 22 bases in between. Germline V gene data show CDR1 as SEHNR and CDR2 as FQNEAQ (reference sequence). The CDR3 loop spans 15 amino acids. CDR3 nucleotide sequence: TGTGCCAGCCATGTAGAGCCCTTGGTTTTCGATGGCTACACCTTC. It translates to CASHVEPLVFDGYTF.

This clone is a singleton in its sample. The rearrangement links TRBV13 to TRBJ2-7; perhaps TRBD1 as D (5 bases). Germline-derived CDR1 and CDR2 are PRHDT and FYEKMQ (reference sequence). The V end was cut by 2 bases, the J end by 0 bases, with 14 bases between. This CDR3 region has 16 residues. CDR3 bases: TGTGCCAGCAGCTTAAATGGGGCGGTTAGCTCCTACGAGCAGTACGTC. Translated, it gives CASSLNGAVSSYEQYV.

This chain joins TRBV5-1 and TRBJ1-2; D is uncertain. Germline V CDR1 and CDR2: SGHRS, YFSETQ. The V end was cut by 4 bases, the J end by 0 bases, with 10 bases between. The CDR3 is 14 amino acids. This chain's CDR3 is CASSLPSPNYGYTF. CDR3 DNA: TGCGCCAGCAGCCTCCCGAGCCCTAACTATGGCTACACCTTC.

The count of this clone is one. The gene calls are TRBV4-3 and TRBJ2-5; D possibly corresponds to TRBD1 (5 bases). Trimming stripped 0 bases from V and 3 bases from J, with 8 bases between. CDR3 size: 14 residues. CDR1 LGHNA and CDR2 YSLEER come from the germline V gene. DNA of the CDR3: TGCGCCAGCAGCCAAGATCTAGGGGAAGAGACCCAGTACTTC. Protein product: CASSQDLGEETQYF.

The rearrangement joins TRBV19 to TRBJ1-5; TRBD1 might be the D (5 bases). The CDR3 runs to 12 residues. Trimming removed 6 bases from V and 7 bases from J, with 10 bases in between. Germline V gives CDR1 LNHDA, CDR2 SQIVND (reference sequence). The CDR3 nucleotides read TGTGCCAGTAGGGGGGGGTACCAGCCCCAGCATTTT. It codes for CASRGGYQPQHF. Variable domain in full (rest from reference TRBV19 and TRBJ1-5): DGGITQSPKYLFRKEGQNVTLSCEQNLNHDAMYWYRQDPGQGLRLIYYSQIVNDFQKGDIAEGYSVSREKKESFPLTVTSAQKNPTAFYLCASRGGYQPQHFGDGTRLSIL.

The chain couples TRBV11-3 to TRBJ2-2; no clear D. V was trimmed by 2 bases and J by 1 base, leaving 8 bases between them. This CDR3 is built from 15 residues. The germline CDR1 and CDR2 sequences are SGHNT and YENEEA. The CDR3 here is CASSLIPGNTGELFF. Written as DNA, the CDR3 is TGTGCCAGCAGCTTAATTCCAGGGAACACCGGGGAGCTGTTTTTT.

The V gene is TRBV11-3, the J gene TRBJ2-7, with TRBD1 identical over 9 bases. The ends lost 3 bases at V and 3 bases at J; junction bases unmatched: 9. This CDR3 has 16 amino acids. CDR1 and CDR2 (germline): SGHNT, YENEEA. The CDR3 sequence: CASSLGGQGGHYEQYV. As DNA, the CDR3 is TGTGCCAGCAGCTTGGGGGGACAGGGTGGTCACTACGAGCAGTACGTC.

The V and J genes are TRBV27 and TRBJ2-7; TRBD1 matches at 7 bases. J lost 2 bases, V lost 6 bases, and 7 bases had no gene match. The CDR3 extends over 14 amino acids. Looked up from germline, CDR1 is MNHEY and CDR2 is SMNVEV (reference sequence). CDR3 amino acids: CASSRGRGTYEQYV. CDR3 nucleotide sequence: TGTGCCAGCAGCCGCGGCAGGGGGACCTACGAGCAGTACGTC.

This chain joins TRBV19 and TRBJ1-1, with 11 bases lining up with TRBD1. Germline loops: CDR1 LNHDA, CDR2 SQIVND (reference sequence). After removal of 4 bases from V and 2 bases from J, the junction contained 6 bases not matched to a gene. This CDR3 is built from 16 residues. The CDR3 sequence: CASSTGTGGLNTEAFF. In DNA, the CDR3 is TGTGCCAGTAGTACAGGGACAGGGGGGCTAAACACTGAAGCTTTCTTT.

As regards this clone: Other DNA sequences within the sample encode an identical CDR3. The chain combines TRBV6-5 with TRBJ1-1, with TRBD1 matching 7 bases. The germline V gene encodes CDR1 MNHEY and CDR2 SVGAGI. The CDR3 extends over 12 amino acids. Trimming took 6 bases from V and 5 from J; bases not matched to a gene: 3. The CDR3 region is CASSTGVTEAFF. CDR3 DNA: TGTGCCAGCAGCACAGGGGTGACTGAAGCTTTCTTT.

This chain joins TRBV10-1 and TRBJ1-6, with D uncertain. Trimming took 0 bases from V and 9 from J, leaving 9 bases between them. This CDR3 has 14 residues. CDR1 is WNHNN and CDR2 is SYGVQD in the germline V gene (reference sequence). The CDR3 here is CASSESLAGSPLHF. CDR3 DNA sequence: TGCGCCAGCAGTGAGTCGCTGGCGGGTTCACCCCTCCACTTT.

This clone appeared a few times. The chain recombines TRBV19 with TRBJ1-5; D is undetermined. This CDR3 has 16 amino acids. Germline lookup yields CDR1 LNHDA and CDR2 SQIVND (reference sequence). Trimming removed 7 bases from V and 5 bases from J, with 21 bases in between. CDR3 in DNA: TGTGCCAGTACTCGTTATGGTTCAGGTTCGGATCAGCCCCAGCATTTT. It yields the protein CASTRYGSGSDQPQHF.

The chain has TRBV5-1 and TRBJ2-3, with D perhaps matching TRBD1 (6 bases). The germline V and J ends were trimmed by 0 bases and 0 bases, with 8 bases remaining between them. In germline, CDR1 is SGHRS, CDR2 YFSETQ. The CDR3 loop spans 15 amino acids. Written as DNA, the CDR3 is TGCGCCAGCAGCTTGGGACAGGAGAGCACAGATACGCAGTATTTT. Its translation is CASSLGQESTDTQYF.

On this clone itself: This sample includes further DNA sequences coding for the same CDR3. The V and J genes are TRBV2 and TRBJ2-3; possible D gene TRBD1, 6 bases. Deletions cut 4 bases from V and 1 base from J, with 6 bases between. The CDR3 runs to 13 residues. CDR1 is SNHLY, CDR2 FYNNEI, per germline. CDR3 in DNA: TGTGCCAGCAGTGGACAGGGCACAGATACGCAGTATTTT. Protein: CASSGQGTDTQYF.

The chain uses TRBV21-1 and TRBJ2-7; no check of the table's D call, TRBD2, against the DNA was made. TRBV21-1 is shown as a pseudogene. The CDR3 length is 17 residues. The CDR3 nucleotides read TGTGCCAGCAGCAAAAGGGGCCCTAGCGGGAGCTCCTACGAGCAGTACGTC. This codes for CASSKRGPSGSSYEQYV.